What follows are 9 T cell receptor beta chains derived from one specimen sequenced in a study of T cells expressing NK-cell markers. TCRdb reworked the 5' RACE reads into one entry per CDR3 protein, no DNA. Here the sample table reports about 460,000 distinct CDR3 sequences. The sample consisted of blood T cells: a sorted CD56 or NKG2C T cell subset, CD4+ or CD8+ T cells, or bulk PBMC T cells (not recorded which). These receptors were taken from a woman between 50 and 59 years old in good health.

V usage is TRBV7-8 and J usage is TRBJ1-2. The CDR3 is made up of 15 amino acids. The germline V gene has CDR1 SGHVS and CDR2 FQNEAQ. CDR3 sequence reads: CASSSSRFTNYGYTF.

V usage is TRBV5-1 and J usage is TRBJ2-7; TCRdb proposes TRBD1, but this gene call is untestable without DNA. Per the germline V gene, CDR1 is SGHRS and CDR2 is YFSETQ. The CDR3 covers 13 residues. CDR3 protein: CASRGDKSYEQYF.

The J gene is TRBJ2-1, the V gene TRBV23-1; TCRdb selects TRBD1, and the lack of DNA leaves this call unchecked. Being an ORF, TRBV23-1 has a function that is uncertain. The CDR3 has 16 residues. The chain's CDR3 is CASSRWTEIAYNEQFF.

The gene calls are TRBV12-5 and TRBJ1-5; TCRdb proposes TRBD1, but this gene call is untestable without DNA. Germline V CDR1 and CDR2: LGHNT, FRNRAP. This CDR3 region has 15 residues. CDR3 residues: CASGFDSASNQPQHF.

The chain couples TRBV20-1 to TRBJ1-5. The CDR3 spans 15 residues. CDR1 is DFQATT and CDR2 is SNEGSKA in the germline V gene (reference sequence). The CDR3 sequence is CSASPRVTRNQPQHF.

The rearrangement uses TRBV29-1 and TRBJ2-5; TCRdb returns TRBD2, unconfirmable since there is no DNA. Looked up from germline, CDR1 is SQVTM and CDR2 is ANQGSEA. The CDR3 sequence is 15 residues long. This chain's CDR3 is CSVETRPSGQETQYF.

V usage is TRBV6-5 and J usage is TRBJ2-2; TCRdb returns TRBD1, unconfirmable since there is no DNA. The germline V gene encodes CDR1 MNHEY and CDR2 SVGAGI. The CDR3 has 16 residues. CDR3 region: CASSTKTGVVTGELFF.

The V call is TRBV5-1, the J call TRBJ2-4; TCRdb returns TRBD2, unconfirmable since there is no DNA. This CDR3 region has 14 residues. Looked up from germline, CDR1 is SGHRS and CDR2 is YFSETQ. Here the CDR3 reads CASSVTSEKNIQYF. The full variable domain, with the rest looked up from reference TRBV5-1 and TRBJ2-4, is KAGVTQTPRYLIKTRGQQVTLSCSPISGHRSVSWYQQTPGQGLQFLFEYFSETQRNKGNFPGRFSGRQFSNSRSEMNVSTLELGDSALYLCASSVTSEKNIQYFGAGTRLSVL.

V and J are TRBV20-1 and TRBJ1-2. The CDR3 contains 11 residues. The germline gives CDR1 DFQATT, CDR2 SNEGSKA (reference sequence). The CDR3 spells CSAIRGDGYTF.